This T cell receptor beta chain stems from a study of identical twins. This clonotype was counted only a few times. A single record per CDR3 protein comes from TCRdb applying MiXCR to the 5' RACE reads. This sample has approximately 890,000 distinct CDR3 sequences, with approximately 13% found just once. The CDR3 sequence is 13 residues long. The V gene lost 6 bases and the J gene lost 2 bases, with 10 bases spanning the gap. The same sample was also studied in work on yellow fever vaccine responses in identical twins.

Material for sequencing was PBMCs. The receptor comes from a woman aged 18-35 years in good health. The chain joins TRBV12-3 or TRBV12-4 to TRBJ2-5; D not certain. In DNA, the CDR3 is TGTGCCAGCAGGCTTGACTTACAAGAGACCCAGTACTTC. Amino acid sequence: CASRLDLQETQYF.